This T cell receptor (beta chain) was recorded in a study of cytomegalovirus exposure and HLA in healthy donors. With 60 Vbeta and 13 Jbeta primers, the PCR was carried out. This table comes from immunoSEQ multiplex PCR, and its TCRdb copy is limited to in-frame clones, with some not included. In all, the sample yields around 150,000 clones. The length of the CDR3 is 16 residues. Germline trimming cut 5 bases from V and 8 bases from J; bases unmatched to any gene: 10. From germline, CDR1 is LNHDA and CDR2 SQIVND (reference sequence). Study-wide findings and caveats: In presence/absence analyses, roughly uniform sequencing depth across donors was assumed.

A note on this clone: What it recognizes is unknown.

The source material was PBMCs. The V and J genes are TRBV19 and TRBJ1-4, with 11 bases identical to TRBD1. This receptor was taken from a young man in good health and CMV-seronegative. DNA of the CDR3: TGTGCCAGTAGTCCGGGACAGGGGGTTTTTGTCGAAAAACTGTTTTTT. Encoded protein: CASSPGQGVFVEKLFF.